Listed below are T cell receptor beta chains from one sample, sequenced in a study of synovial regulatory T cells in juvenile arthritis. Here immunoSEQ multiplex PCR was the method, and the copy in TCRdb shows in-frame clones only, minus some. This listing includes approximately 3,000 clones. Sequencing used Treg cells from the synovium. The receptors were sampled from a donor younger than 35 with juvenile idiopathic arthritis. Both conserved end residues are part of each CDR3. Each record gives: clone size, J gene, V gene, CDR3 protein. Size is stated for part of the rows, as once, few or many counts, or as a class when the clone is expanded.

abundance: medium-sized
j_gene: TRBJ1-5
v_gene: TRBV5-6
CDR3aa: CASSLRVQRMPQHF

abundance: NA
j_gene: TRBJ1-5
v_gene: TRBV18
CDR3aa: CASSNQGGDQPQHF

abundance: NA
j_gene: TRBJ2-7
v_gene: TRBV5-1
CDR3aa: CASSRLSSGQGFVYEQYF

abundance: NA
j_gene: TRBJ1-2
v_gene: TRBV5-6
CDR3aa: CASSAFTPGYGYTF

abundance: NA
j_gene: TRBJ2-7
v_gene: TRBV29-1
CDR3aa: CSALGQGGAQYF

abundance: NA
j_gene: TRBJ2-3
v_gene: TRBV6-5
CDR3aa: CASKEKGRDTQYF

abundance: medium-sized
j_gene: TRBJ2-1
v_gene: TRBV7-9
CDR3aa: CASSLAGLNEQFF

abundance: NA
j_gene: TRBJ2-3
v_gene: TRBV9
CDR3aa: CASSEGGVMNGDTQYF

abundance: NA
j_gene: TRBJ2-3
v_gene: TRBV27
CDR3aa: CASSLGHLRGRDTQYF

abundance: medium-sized
j_gene: TRBJ2-5
v_gene: TRBV5-4
CDR3aa: CASSLGGQGRETQYF

abundance: NA
j_gene: TRBJ2-5
v_gene: TRBV6-6
CDR3aa: CASSYSAGYGETQYF

abundance: NA
j_gene: TRBJ1-1
v_gene: TRBV6-1
CDR3aa: CASSEARRGAEAFF

abundance: NA
j_gene: TRBJ1-3
v_gene: TRBV5-4
CDR3aa: CASSRDRPSGNTIYF

abundance: NA
j_gene: TRBJ2-7
v_gene: TRBV28
CDR3aa: CATFDRAYEQYF

abundance: NA
j_gene: TRBJ1-5
v_gene: TRBV28
CDR3aa: CAGKTGDQPQHF

abundance: NA
j_gene: TRBJ2-7
v_gene: TRBV27
CDR3aa: CASSLGAWANTYEQYF

abundance: medium-sized
j_gene: TRBJ2-5
v_gene: TRBV29-1
CDR3aa: CSVEGTPQETQYF

abundance: NA
j_gene: TRBJ1-5
v_gene: TRBV19
CDR3aa: CASRGTAVVYQPQHF